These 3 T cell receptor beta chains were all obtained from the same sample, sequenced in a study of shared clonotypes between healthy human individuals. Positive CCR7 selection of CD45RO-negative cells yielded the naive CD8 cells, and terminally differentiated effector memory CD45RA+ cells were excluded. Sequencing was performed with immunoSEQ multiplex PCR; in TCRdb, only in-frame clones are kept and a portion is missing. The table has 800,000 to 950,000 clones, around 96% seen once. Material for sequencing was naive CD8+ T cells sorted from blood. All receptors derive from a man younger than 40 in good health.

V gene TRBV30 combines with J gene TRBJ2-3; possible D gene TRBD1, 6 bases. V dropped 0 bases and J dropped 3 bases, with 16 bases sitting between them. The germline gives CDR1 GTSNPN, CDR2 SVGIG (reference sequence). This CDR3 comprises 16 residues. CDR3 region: CAWSVLGGVETDTQYF. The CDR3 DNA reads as TGTGCCTGGAGTGTACTTGGGGGCGTGGAGACAGATACGCAGTATTTT.

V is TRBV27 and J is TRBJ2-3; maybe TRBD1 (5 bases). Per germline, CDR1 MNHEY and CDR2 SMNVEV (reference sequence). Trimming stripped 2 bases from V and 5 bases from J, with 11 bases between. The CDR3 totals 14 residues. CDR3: CASSLGRVIDTQYF. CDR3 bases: TGTGCCAGCAGTTTAGGCAGGGTGATAGATACGCAGTATTTT.

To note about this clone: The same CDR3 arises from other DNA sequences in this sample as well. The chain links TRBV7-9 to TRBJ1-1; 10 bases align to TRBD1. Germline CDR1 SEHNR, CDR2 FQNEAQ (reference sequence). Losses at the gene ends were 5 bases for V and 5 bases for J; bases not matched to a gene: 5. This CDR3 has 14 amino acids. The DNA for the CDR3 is TGTGCCAGCAGCCCGTGGACAGGGGGAACTGAAGCTTTCTTT. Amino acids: CASSPWTGGTEAFF.